Below are 28 T cell receptor beta chains sequenced from a single sample in a study of blood T cell repertoires in COVID-19. Assay used: immunoSEQ multiplex PCR; TCRdb lists only in-frame clones, some missing. This sample has about 300,000 clones, with about 88% found just once. The sequencing sample was made of peripheral blood. The source is a human donor with COVID-19, enrolled during active disease. The donor label of this sample is uncertain.

Regarding this clone: This sample includes further DNA sequences coding for the same CDR3. This chain connects TRBV19 to TRBJ1-1; D perhaps matches TRBD1 (5 bases). Germline V lookup: CDR1 LNHDA, CDR2 SQIVND (reference sequence). The CDR3 loop spans 13 amino acids. With 5 bases removed from V and 1 base from J, the gap between germline ends came to 8 bases. The CDR3 region has the DNA TGTGCCAGTAGTCTCGGGGGGAACACTGAAGCTTTCTTT. Translation: CASSLGGNTEAFF.

This chain links TRBV6-5 with TRBJ2-3; maybe TRBD2 (5 bases). The CDR3 has 13 amino acids. CDR1 and CDR2 (germline): MNHEY, SVGAGI. V lost 4 bases to trimming and J lost 10 bases, with 15 bases between them. The CDR3 region is CASSSPGLRSQYF. CDR3 DNA: TGTGCCAGCAGTTCCCCGGGGTTGAGATCGCAGTATTTT.

V is TRBV24-1 and J is TRBJ2-2; 8 bases agree with TRBD1. Per the germline V gene, CDR1 is KGHDR and CDR2 is SFDVKD. This CDR3 has 16 amino acids. V lost 4 bases to trimming and J lost 3 bases; unmatched junction nucleotides: 6. The CDR3 loop reads CATSEGDRTHTGELFF. The DNA of the CDR3 is TGTGCCACCAGTGAAGGGGACAGGACCCACACCGGGGAGCTGTTTTTT.

The gene calls are TRBV6-5 and TRBJ1-1; 7 bases agree with TRBD1. Trimming at V came to 2 bases and at J to 7 bases, leaving 4 bases not matched to a gene. Germline V CDR1 and CDR2: MNHEY, SVGAGI. The CDR3 totals 13 residues. CDR3 in DNA: TGTGCCAGCAGTTACAACCCAGGGGGTGAAGCTTTCTTT. Protein sequence: CASSYNPGGEAFF.

This chain joins TRBV19 and TRBJ2-1; 10 bases are a match to TRBD2. The V and J ends lost 7 bases and 6 bases, in that order; junction bases with no gene match: 15. Germline loops: CDR1 LNHDA, CDR2 SQIVND (reference sequence). This CDR3 region has 17 residues. CDR3: CASTTRTPSGRVNEQFF. CDR3 DNA: TGTGCCAGTACCACCCGAACCCCCAGCGGGAGGGTCAATGAGCAGTTCTTC. Complete variable domain (other parts from reference TRBV19 and TRBJ2-1): DGGITQSPKYLFRKEGQNVTLSCEQNLNHDAMYWYRQDPGQGLRLIYYSQIVNDFQKGDIAEGYSVSREKKESFPLTVTSAQKNPTAFYLCASTTRTPSGRVNEQFFGPGTRLTVL.

This clone has more than one count but fewer than ten. V gene TRBV7-9 combines with J gene TRBJ2-7; D might be TRBD1 (5 bases). The CDR3 runs 13 residues. Looked up from germline, CDR1 is SEHNR and CDR2 is FQNEAQ (reference sequence). V was pared by 4 bases and J by 3 bases, with 10 bases between. The CDR3 reads CASSSRQNYEQYF. Written as DNA, the CDR3 is TGTGCCAGCAGCTCTAGACAGAACTACGAGCAGTACTTC. The whole variable domain, filled in from reference TRBV7-9 and TRBJ2-7, reads DTGVSQNPRHKITKRGQNVTFRCDPISEHNRLYWYRQTLGQGPEFLTYFQNEAQLEKSRLLSDRFSAERPKGSFSTLEIQRTEQGDSAMYLCASSSRQNYEQYFGPGTRLTVT.

This sequence joins TRBV27 and TRBJ1-4, with 8 bases aligning to TRBD1. After removal of 5 bases from V and 8 bases from J, the junction contained 7 bases not matched to a gene. CDR1 is MNHEY and CDR2 is SMNVEV in the germline V gene (reference sequence). CDR3 length: 14 residues. CDR3 loop: CASSPRTGTEKLFF. The CDR3 DNA reads TGTGCCAGCAGTCCGAGGACAGGGACGGAAAAACTGTTTTTT.

This clone was found once. V usage is TRBV5-6 and J usage is TRBJ2-5; the D gene is possibly TRBD2 (5 bases). There are 17 residues in the CDR3. Germline CDR1 and CDR2: SGHDT and YYEEEE. The germline V and J ends were trimmed by 2 bases and 3 bases, with 20 bases remaining between them. The CDR3 nucleotides are TGTGCCAGCAGCTTTCCTGCGAGCGGCCCCCGGGAAGAGACCCAGTACTTC. Its protein product is CASSFPASGPREETQYF.

The chain has TRBV5-4 and TRBJ1-1, with a tentative D call TRBD1 (6 bases). This CDR3 has 16 amino acids. Germline lookup yields CDR1 SGHNT and CDR2 YYREEE (reference sequence). The V gene lost 4 bases and the J gene lost 3 bases, with 19 bases spanning the gap. The CDR3 protein is CASSPQGGGVHTEAFF. CDR3 in DNA: TGTGCCAGCAGCCCTCAAGGGGGGGGAGTGCACACTGAAGCTTTCTTT. The full variable domain, in which reference TRBV5-4 and TRBJ1-1 provide the parts outside the CDR3, is ETGVTQSPTHLIKTRGQQVTLRCSSQSGHNTVSWYQQALGQGPQFIFQYYREEENGRGNFPPRFSGLQFPNYSSELNVNALELDDSALYLCASSPQGGGVHTEAFFGQGTRLTVV.

This chain links TRBV2 with TRBJ2-7; tentatively, D is TRBD2 (5 bases). Trimming stripped 3 bases from V and 7 bases from J, with 16 bases between. The CDR3 extends over 14 amino acids. The germline V gene encodes CDR1 SNHLY and CDR2 FYNNEI. CDR3 sequence: CASSEGVSTNEQYF. For the CDR3, the DNA is TGTGCCAGCAGTGAGGGAGTTTCGACTAATGAGCAGTACTTC.

The gene calls are TRBV24-1 and TRBJ2-5; D perhaps matches TRBD1 (7 bases). V lost 9 bases to trimming and J lost 4 bases, with 20 bases between them. Germline V gene data show CDR1 as KGHDR and CDR2 as SFDVKD. The CDR3 consists of 15 residues. The CDR3, as DNA: TGTGCCACCTCACACTCCGGGACAGCGGGAGAGACCCAGTACTTC. This codes for CATSHSGTAGETQYF.

The genes are TRBV18 and TRBJ2-1, with 7 bases matching TRBD2. Per the germline V gene, CDR1 is KGHSH and CDR2 is LQKENI. The CDR3 runs 18 residues. Germline trimming cut 0 bases from V and 1 base from J; bases unmatched to any gene: 9. This chain's CDR3 is CASSPPLAASGSYNEQFF. As DNA, the CDR3 is TGTGCCAGCTCACCACCCCTAGCGGCTAGCGGTTCCTACAATGAGCAGTTCTTC.

Only one count was recorded for this clone. The chain combines TRBV19 with TRBJ1-5; the D gene is possibly TRBD1 (6 bases). V gave up 3 bases and J gave up 4 bases, with 10 bases separating them. This CDR3 is 14 amino acids long. Germline CDR1 LNHDA, CDR2 SQIVND (reference sequence). The CDR3 DNA reads as TGTGCCAGTAGTATCTTCCAGGGGAATCAGCCCCAGCATTTT. Translation gives CASSIFQGNQPQHF.

This clone was found once. The rearrangement joins TRBV29-1 to TRBJ2-1, with 8 nucleotides matching TRBD2. V was pared by 4 bases and J by 7 bases, with 6 bases of the junction left unmatched. There are 13 residues in the CDR3. The V gene's germline CDR1 is SQVTM and CDR2 ANQGSEA. The CDR3 here is CSVAQGGGNEQFF. The CDR3 DNA follows: TGCAGCGTTGCCCAGGGCGGGGGGAATGAGCAGTTCTTC.

The rearrangement joins TRBV14 to TRBJ1-1; D gene ambiguous. This CDR3 contains 14 residues. Germline V lookup: CDR1 SGHDN, CDR2 FVKESK. V was clipped by 0 bases and J by 5 bases, with 10 bases between them. The CDR3 protein is CASSQDRRGTEAFF. The CDR3 DNA is TGTGCCAGCAGCCAAGATCGCAGAGGAACTGAAGCTTTCTTT.

This clone was seen just once. The V call is TRBV9, the J call TRBJ2-5; D unresolved. The CDR3 has 13 residues. V lost 2 bases and J 1 base, leaving 6 bases between the germline ends. Germline CDR1 is SGDLS and CDR2 is YYNGEE. The CDR3 is CASSVDTQETQYF. CDR3 nucleotide sequence: TGTGCCAGCAGCGTCGACACCCAAGAGACCCAGTACTTC.

This chain links TRBV10-3 with TRBJ2-5; a weak D match, TRBD2 (7 bases). The CDR3 consists of 12 residues. The V gene lost 6 bases and the J gene lost 3 bases, with 8 bases spanning the gap. Germline CDR1 ENHRY, CDR2 SYGVKD. The CDR3: CAIRGGEETQYF. In DNA, the CDR3 is TGTGCCATCAGAGGGGGGGAAGAGACCCAGTACTTC.

The V call is TRBV27, the J call TRBJ2-7, with 7 bases aligning to TRBD2. The CDR3 is 18 amino acids. The V gene end was trimmed by 2 bases and the J gene end by 4 bases; junction bases not matched to a gene: 17. Germline V gives CDR1 MNHEY, CDR2 SMNVEV (reference sequence). CDR3 amino acids: CASSLSVGKAGVGYEQYF. CDR3 nucleotides: TGTGCCAGCAGTTTAAGTGTGGGGAAGGCGGGAGTGGGGTACGAGCAGTACTTC.

V and J are TRBV7-8 and TRBJ2-3, with TRBD2 matching 8 bases. Germline assignment: CDR1 SGHVS and CDR2 FQNEAQ. V trimming: 5 bases; J trimming: 0 bases; junction bases outside the gene matches: 10. The CDR3 length is 17 residues. CDR3 DNA: TGTGCCAGCAGCCGCCGGGGGGGACTTCTTAGCACAGATACGCAGTATTTT. Translating gives CASSRRGGLLSTDTQYF. Based on the CDR3 plus reference TRBV7-8 and TRBJ2-3, the full variable domain is GAGVSQSPRYKVAKRGQDVALRCDPISGHVSLFWYQQALGQGPEFLTYFQNEAQLDKSGLPSDRFFAERPEGSVSTLKIQRTQQEDSAVYLCASSRRGGLLSTDTQYFGPGTRLTVL.

The rearrangement links TRBV7-8 to TRBJ1-4; 8 positions match TRBD1. Germline lookup yields CDR1 SGHVS and CDR2 FQNEAQ. V trimming: 3 bases; J trimming: 4 bases; junction bases outside the gene matches: 4. The CDR3 consists of 15 residues. CDR3 bases: TGTGCCAGCAGCTTTGACAGGGGAAATAATGAAAAACTGTTTTTT. This translates into CASSFDRGNNEKLFF. The full variable domain, its missing parts supplied by reference TRBV7-8 and TRBJ1-4, is GAGVSQSPRYKVAKRGQDVALRCDPISGHVSLFWYQQALGQGPEFLTYFQNEAQLDKSGLPSDRFFAERPEGSVSTLKIQRTQQEDSAVYLCASSFDRGNNEKLFFGSGTQLSVL.

The V gene is TRBV4-1, the J gene TRBJ2-2; 10 positions match TRBD2. CDR1 is MGHRA and CDR2 is YSYEKL in the germline V gene. There are 19 residues in the CDR3. The junction had 12 bases not matched to a gene; V was cut back by 0 bases and J by 5 bases. CDR3 in DNA: TGCGCCAGCAGCCAAGAGGGGGGTAGCGGGAGGCGCCGGACCGGGGAGCTGTTTTTT. It is translated as CASSQEGGSGRRRTGELFF.

The rearrangement joins TRBV5-1 to TRBJ1-6; possible D gene TRBD1, 5 bases. The CDR3 runs 13 residues. Germline CDR1 SGHRS, CDR2 YFSETQ. Between the trimmed V and J ends, which lost 0 bases and 15 bases, there was a span of 13 bases. The CDR3 protein is CASSLEARALLHF. CDR3 sequence (DNA): TGCGCCAGCAGCTTGGAGGCCAGGGCTCTCCTCCACTTT. The full variable domain, in which reference TRBV5-1 and TRBJ1-6 provide the parts outside the CDR3, is KAGVTQTPRYLIKTRGQQVTLSCSPISGHRSVSWYQQTPGQGLQFLFEYFSETQRNKGNFPGRFSGRQFSNSRSEMNVSTLELGDSALYLCASSLEARALLHFGNGTRLTVT.

This clone was detected once. The chain uses TRBV9 and TRBJ1-1; TRBD1 might be the D (5 bases). The CDR3 contains 13 residues. CDR1 and CDR2 from the germline V gene are SGDLS and YYNGEE. Trimming shortened V by 4 bases and J by 2 bases, and 9 bases separated the two germline ends. CDR3 nucleotides: TGTGCCAGCAGCCCTCAGGGTAACACTGAAGCTTTCTTT. Amino acid sequence: CASSPQGNTEAFF.

The chain links TRBV5-4 to TRBJ1-1; a possible D gene is TRBD1 (6 bases). The CDR3 consists of 14 residues. CDR1 and CDR2 from the germline V gene are SGHNT and YYREEE (reference sequence). The V gene lost 3 bases and the J gene lost 4 bases, with 13 bases spanning the gap. CDR3 in amino acids: CASSSQGKGTEAFF. CDR3 in DNA: TGTGCCAGCAGCTCACAGGGAAAGGGCACTGAAGCTTTCTTT.

The CDR3 sequence is CASSRTGGQPDTQYF. CDR3 bases: TGCGCCAGCAGCAGGACGGGAGGGCAGCCAGATACGCAGTATTTT. The chain links TRBV5-1 to TRBJ2-3; 8 positions agree with TRBD2. Germline V gene data show CDR1 as SGHRS and CDR2 as YFSETQ. With V trimmed by 4 bases and J by 4 bases, 8 bases remained unmatched. CDR3 length: 15 residues.

This chain links TRBV9 with TRBJ2-7; 7 bases map to TRBD1. The germline gives CDR1 SGDLS, CDR2 YYNGEE. The CDR3 covers 15 residues. V shed 0 bases and J 5 bases; nucleotides not matched to a gene: 8. Here the CDR3 DNA reads TGTGCCAGCAGCGTAGTTGCCCAGGGGGTAAACGAGCAGTACTTC. Its translation: CASSVVAQGVNEQYF.

The rearrangement uses TRBV19 and TRBJ2-5, with 11 bases identical to TRBD1. Per germline, CDR1 LNHDA and CDR2 SQIVND (reference sequence). J was trimmed by 4 bases and V by 9 bases; bases with no gene match: 1. The CDR3 consists of 12 residues. This chain's CDR3 is CASGTGGETQYF. DNA of the CDR3: TGTGCCAGCGGGACAGGGGGAGAGACCCAGTACTTC. The full variable domain, rest sourced from reference TRBV19 and TRBJ2-5, is DGGITQSPKYLFRKEGQNVTLSCEQNLNHDAMYWYRQDPGQGLRLIYYSQIVNDFQKGDIAEGYSVSREKKESFPLTVTSAQKNPTAFYLCASGTGGETQYFGPGTRLLVL.

The V and J genes are TRBV6-6 and TRBJ1-4; D remains ambiguous. The CDR3 extends over 14 amino acids. Germline CDR1 and CDR2: MNHNY and SVGAGI (reference sequence). Trimming took off 2 bases at V and 5 bases at J, with 9 bases between the two ends. CDR3 sequence: CASSYGQVNEKLFF. DNA for the CDR3: TGTGCCAGCAGTTACGGTCAGGTCAATGAAAAACTGTTTTTT.